This T cell receptor beta chain was obtained from a study of blood T cell repertoires in COVID-19 (TCRdb year 2020). Regarding the study in general: Collaborator samples came from the United States, Italy and Spain and covered acute and convalescent phases of COVID-19. Sample metadata almost always included a de-identified subject ID, COVID-19 status, age in years and sex. Samples came from the ongoing ImmuneRACE study (first 160 participants) plus 1,254 subjects from 6 global collaborators. A freely available public database, intended as a resource for researchers studying the immune response to SARS-CoV-2, is where the repertoires were released. Deeply sampled blood TCRbeta repertoires from subjects exposed to, actively infected with, or recovered from COVID-19 were included in the dataset. The prospective study material was composed of cDNA or gDNA derived from T cells, B-cell-depleted T cells, or PBMCs. Where available, HLA class I and class II types were taken from metadata supplied by the sample provider and were not determined by assay-based typing.

Via the germline V gene, CDR1 is SGHRS and CDR2 YFSETQ. Trimming costs V 0 bases and J 0 bases, and their ends lie 6 bases apart. Inclusive of the bounding cysteine and phenylalanine, the CDR3 is 14 residues long. Of all the DNA, just the CDR3 is kept, 42 bases in frame from base 1. The paper as a whole reports these results and caveats: The amount of clinical and demographic metadata varied by source and participant and was provided uncurated.

The immunoSEQ Assay, a bias-controlled multiplex PCR, was used to amplify TCRbeta CDR3 regions from genomic DNA. Regarding the original processing steps: Nucleated cell counts per sample were estimated from amplification of reference gene primers within the assay. Sequence reads were collapsed and filtered to measure the absolute abundance of every unique TCRbeta CDR3 rearrangement. Productive Simpson clonality was computed per sample as the square root of Simpson's diversity index over productive rearrangements. The source is immuneACCESS, and TCRdb retained only in-frame sequences with V and J called. Part of the clones is not carried over; for the studies checked, unresolved V genes explain less than half of this, and the remainder is unexplained. V and J calls and clone size are those listed in that table; D and trimming were worked out from the DNA. For this sample the table gives under 95,000 clones, of which around 90% were detected only once. The ten biggest clones cover roughly 5.4% of the sample.

Whole blood was collected in K2EDTA tubes by collaborating institutions according to the institutions' own protocols. For TCRbeta analysis, collaborators shipped samples in one of three forms: frozen whole blood, isolated PBMCs, or DNA extracted from either of those sample types. Of note for this clone: Its antigen target is currently unknown. Nothing much larger sits one base from this clone, and base qualities are not available.

This receptor was identified in a man in his sixties with acute or convalescent COVID-19. The sample was peripheral blood. The chain is made from TRBV5-1 and TRBJ1-2, with an unclear D gene assignment. The DNA is TGCGCCAGCAGCTTGGAACCGGCTAACTATGGCTACACCTTC. Translated, this gives CASSLEPANYGYTF.